The sequence of this T cell receptor beta chain was determined in a study of T cells expressing NK-cell markers (dated by TCRdb to the early 2020s). Study-wide context: In sorted CD3+CD56+NKG2C+, CD3+CD56+NKG2C- and CD3+CD56-NKG2C+ T-cell subsets from several donors, TCR beta-chain repertoires were profiled. Seven of the eight sequenced donors were HCMV-seropositive and one was HCMV-seronegative. Randomly selected healthy volunteers, three men and five women, were used as the eight sequenced donors. Illumina HiSeq 2000/2500, MiSeq or NextSeq was used to sequence libraries as 2 x 150 bp reads.

The study at large found these results: Whether the expanded NKG2C-expressing T cell clones were specific for HCMV antigens remained unclear. For 6 or 7 donors, the dominant CD3+CD56+NKG2C+ clonotypes were among the top 10 CD8+ clonotypes and accounted for roughly 1.0-7.5% of CD8+ T cells. Those dominant clonotypes were again the most abundant among CD3+CD56-NKG2C+ cells in several donors, at about 25-65%.

Reads for this sample came from an Illumina HiSeq 2000. The TCR beta cDNA libraries were made using 5'RACE template switching, a step that added both a universal primer site and unique molecular identifiers. cDNA synthesis was primed from the TCR beta constant segment, followed by two successive PCR amplification steps. As for how the authors treated the data: MIGEC was used to demultiplex reads and group the reads by UMI, and MiTCR was used to assemble and quantify clonotypes. Only TCR cDNA sequences supported by at least two reads were kept to exclude erroneous sequences. The tcR package was used for downstream repertoire analysis, and clonotypes were matched across fractions by CDR3 nucleotide sequence plus V segment. VDJmatch was used to annotate antigen specificity against VDJdb, with one amino acid substitution allowed in CDR3. TCRdb reprocessed the sequencing reads and holds a single record per CDR3 protein sequence, with no DNA. For this entry, the V and J calls and clone size follow TCRdb and not the study's own pipeline. This sample's table lists some 460,000 distinct CDR3 sequences. 1.4% to 1.5% of the sample lies in the top ten.

A note on this clonotype: Its antigen is unknown.

A commercial ELISA kit detecting HCMV-specific IgG in serum was used to determine HCMV serostatus. Peripheral blood mononuclear cells were isolated from blood by Ficoll density gradient centrifugation. The sequence came from a woman between 50 and 59 years old in good health. Donor details come from another sample of the same person, matched by shared clones. Sequencing was carried out using blood T cells: a sorted CD56 or NKG2C T cell subset, CD4+ or CD8+ T cells, or bulk PBMC T cells (not recorded which).

The CDR3 reads CAIRELAGPYNEQFF. This chain joins TRBV10-3 to TRBJ2-1; TCRdb's D gene call, TRBD2, goes unchecked for lack of DNA. CDR1 ENHRY and CDR2 SYGVKD are derived from the germline V gene. Counted from cysteine to phenylalanine, this CDR3 has 15 amino acids. No DNA accompanies this entry.